This T cell receptor beta chain was found in a study of cytomegalovirus exposure and HLA in healthy donors. V shed 9 bases and J 4 bases; nucleotides not matched to a gene: 5. The CDR3 extends over 13 amino acids. CDR1 is SNHLY, CDR2 FYNNEI, per germline. The study, taken as a whole, reports: A few CMV-associated chains were confirmed in vitro to be specific for CMV antigens. Sequencing depth across donors, presence/absence analyses assumed, was roughly uniform.

Primers for the PCR totalled 60 Vbeta and 13 Jbeta. Method: immunoSEQ multiplex PCR; TCRdb's copy keeps in-frame clones and lacks some. The sample has around 170,000 clones, approximately 79% seen once. Healthy donors of bone marrow made up the group. In regard to this clone: Its antigen is as yet unknown.

The chain links TRBV2 to TRBJ2-7, with 11 bases aligning to TRBD1. The TCR originated in a man between 40 and 49 years old in good health and CMV-seropositive. The sequenced sample was PBMCs. In DNA, the CDR3 is TGTGCCAGGTCCGGGACAGGGGGTTACGAGCAGTACTTC. Amino acid sequence: CARSGTGGYEQYF.